The 8 T cell receptor beta chains reported below all come from one sample, sequenced in a study of T cell changes during pregnancy in multiple sclerosis. The repertoire was sequenced with immunoSEQ multiplex PCR; TCRdb's copy has only in-frame clones and lacks some. The table shows 95,000 to 100,000 clones, with around 92% occurring only once. Sequenced here: peripheral blood, sampled in the second trimester of pregnancy. These TCRs come from a female donor with multiple sclerosis, enrolled in a pregnancy study.

The rearrangement joins TRBV27 to TRBJ2-2; D is perhaps TRBD1 (6 bases). The V end lost 10 bases, the J end lost 5 bases, and 20 bases lay between the germline ends. The CDR3 consists of 15 residues. Germline values: CDR1 MNHEY, CDR2 SMNVEV (reference sequence). CDR3 nucleotides: TGTGCCACCAAAGTCCCGGGACAAAAGACCGGGGAGCTGTTTTTT. Translation gives CATKVPGQKTGELFF.

The V call is TRBV2, the J call TRBJ2-7; 11 nucleotides align to TRBD2. Looked up from germline, CDR1 is SNHLY and CDR2 is FYNNEI. Trimming took 3 bases from V and 3 from J; bases not matched to a gene: 4. The CDR3 has 15 amino acids. The CDR3 reads CASSEGTSGSYEQYF. The CDR3 region has the DNA TGTGCCAGCAGTGAGGGGACTAGCGGTAGCTACGAGCAGTACTTC.

This chain links TRBV2 with TRBJ2-7, with TRBD1 matching over 10 bases. The CDR3 is 15 residues long. CDR1 and CDR2 from the germline V gene are SNHLY and FYNNEI. V gave up 4 bases and J gave up 2 bases; unmatched junction bases: 5. The CDR3 bases are TGTGCCAGCAGTGCGGCGGGGACAGGGGCCTACGAGCAGTACTTC. Encoded protein: CASSAAGTGAYEQYF.

This clone has a single count. The J gene is TRBJ2-5, the V gene TRBV2, with 7 bases lining up with TRBD1. Germline CDR1 reads SNHLY; CDR2 reads FYNNEI. V shed 6 bases, J shed 0 bases, and the junction held 7 bases outside the gene matches. This CDR3 comprises 15 residues. In nucleotides, the CDR3 is TGTGCCAGCAGACCGACAGGGAGCAACCAAGAGACCCAGTACTTC. Protein product: CASRPTGSNQETQYF.

This clone came up a few times. This chain connects TRBV29-1 to TRBJ1-1; D is perhaps TRBD1 (6 bases). Germline CDR1 SQVTM, CDR2 ANQGSEA. V was clipped by 4 bases and J by 4 bases, with 16 bases between them. The CDR3 extends over 14 amino acids. CDR3 sequence: CSVVVGGPGTEAFF. Written as DNA, the CDR3 is TGCAGCGTTGTTGTCGGGGGGCCCGGCACTGAAGCTTTCTTT. The variable domain in full, completed from reference TRBV29-1 and TRBJ1-1, reads SAVISQKPSRDICQRGTSLTIQCQVDSQVTMMFWYRQQPGQSLTLIATANQGSEATYESGFVIDKFPISRPNLTFSTLTVSNMSPEDSSIYLCSVVVGGPGTEAFFGQGTRLTVV.

The V call is TRBV18, the J call TRBJ2-2, with D unresolved. The CDR3 runs 19 residues. Looked up from germline, CDR1 is KGHSH and CDR2 is LQKENI. V gave up 4 bases and J gave up 3 bases, with 24 bases separating them. As DNA, the CDR3 is TGTGCCAGCTCACTAGAGCGCGGTCGAGGTTCGGGTCACACCGGGGAGCTGTTTTTT. Its translation is CASSLERGRGSGHTGELFF.

The chain combines TRBV27 with TRBJ2-1; 8 bases fit TRBD2. The CDR3 consists of 14 residues. V gave up 5 bases and J gave up 9 bases; unmatched junction bases: 9. Germline loops: CDR1 MNHEY, CDR2 SMNVEV (reference sequence). The CDR3 DNA follows: TGTGCCAGCAGTCCTGGACTAGCTTTTCGTGAGCAGTTCTTC. Protein: CASSPGLAFREQFF.

J is TRBJ1-5 and V is TRBV6-4; no firm D call. V gave up 6 bases and J gave up 0 bases, with 12 bases separating them. This CDR3 contains 15 residues. The V gene's germline CDR1 is MRHNA and CDR2 SNTAGT. The CDR3 spells CASSFGFYSNQPQHF. Here the CDR3 DNA reads TGTGCCAGCAGCTTTGGCTTTTATAGCAATCAGCCCCAGCATTTT.